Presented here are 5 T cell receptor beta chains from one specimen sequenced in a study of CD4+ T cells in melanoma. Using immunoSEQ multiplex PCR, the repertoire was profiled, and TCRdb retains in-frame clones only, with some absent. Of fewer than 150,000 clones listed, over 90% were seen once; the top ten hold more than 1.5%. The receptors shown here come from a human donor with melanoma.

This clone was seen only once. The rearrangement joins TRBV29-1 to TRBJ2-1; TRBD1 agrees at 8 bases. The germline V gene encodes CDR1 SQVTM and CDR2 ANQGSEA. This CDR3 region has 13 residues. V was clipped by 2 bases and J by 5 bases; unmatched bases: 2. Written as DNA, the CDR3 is TGCAGCGTTGAAAAGGACAGGGACAATGAGCAGTTCTTC. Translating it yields CSVEKDRDNEQFF.

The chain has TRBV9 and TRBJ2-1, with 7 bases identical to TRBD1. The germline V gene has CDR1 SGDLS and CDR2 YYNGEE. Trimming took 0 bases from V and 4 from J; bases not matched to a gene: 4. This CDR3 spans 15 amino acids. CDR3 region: CASSVASGGYNEQFF. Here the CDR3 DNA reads TGTGCCAGCAGCGTAGCGTCAGGGGGATACAATGAGCAGTTCTTC. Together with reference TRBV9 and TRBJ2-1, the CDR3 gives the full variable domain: DSGVTQTPKHLITATGQRVTLRCSPRSGDLSVYWYQQSLDQGLQFLIQYYNGEERAKGNILERFSAQQFPDLHSELNLSSLELGDSALYFCASSVASGGYNEQFFGPGTRLTVL.

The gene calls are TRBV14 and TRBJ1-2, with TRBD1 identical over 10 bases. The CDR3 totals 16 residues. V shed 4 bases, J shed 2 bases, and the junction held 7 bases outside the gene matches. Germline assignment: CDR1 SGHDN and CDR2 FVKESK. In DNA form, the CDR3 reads TGTGCCAGCAGCCGCCAGAGGACAGGGGGAAACTATGGCTACACCTTC. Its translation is CASSRQRTGGNYGYTF.

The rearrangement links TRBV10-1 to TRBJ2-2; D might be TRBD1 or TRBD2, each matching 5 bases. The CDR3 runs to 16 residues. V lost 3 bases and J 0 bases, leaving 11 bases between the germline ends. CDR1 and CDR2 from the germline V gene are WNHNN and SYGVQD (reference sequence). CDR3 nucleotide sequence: TGCGCCAGCAGTGATCCCCAGGGAGCGAACACCGGGGAGCTGTTTTTT. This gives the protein CASSDPQGANTGELFF.

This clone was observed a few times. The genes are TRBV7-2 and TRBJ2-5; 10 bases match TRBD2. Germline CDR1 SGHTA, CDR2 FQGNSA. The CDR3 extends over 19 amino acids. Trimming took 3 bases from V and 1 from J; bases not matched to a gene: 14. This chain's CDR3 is CASSFGWLAGVPGQETQYF. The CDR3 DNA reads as TGTGCCAGCAGCTTCGGCTGGCTAGCGGGGGTTCCGGGCCAAGAGACCCAGTACTTC.